The present entry profiles one T cell receptor (beta chain) with its context. Its antigen is still unknown. Base qualities are not at hand, and no much larger clone is one base apart. The data were obtained in a study of PD-L1 blockade in urothelial cancer (dated by TCRdb to the late 2010s). Context from the whole study: All patients started therapy in about 2014 and received atezolizumab 1,200 mg intravenously every 3 weeks. Durable clinical benefit meant progression-free survival longer than 6 months, and TCR features were also tested against progression-free and overall survival. In the same patients who had TCR sequencing, pretreatment tumors also underwent whole exome sequencing and RNA sequencing. Blood samples were analyzed 3 weeks after the start of treatment (second dose) and 6 weeks after the start of treatment. Over 28 patients had pretreatment blood TCR-seq, about 25 had at least one posttreatment blood collection, and about 25 had tumor TCR-seq. Pretreatment tumor samples, along with matched peripheral blood collected serially before and after atezolizumab treatment, underwent TCR sequencing. A median of about 140,000 T cells and some 84,000 unique TCRs was obtained from blood samples, and a median clonality of around 0.072 was observed. Somatic, immune and clinical correlates of response to PD-L1 blockade with atezolizumab in urothelial cancer were the focus of an exploratory multi-omic analysis. An ECOG performance status of 0 or 1 was recorded for the patients, and 0 to 3 prior chemotherapy regimens had been received by the patients. Nine patients achieved durable clinical benefit and 20 did not. About 90% of the 29 patients were males with bladder-origin urothelial cancer, and about 65% of the roughly 30 reported a prior smoking history.

The sample's time point label, decoded: peripheral blood 6 weeks after treatment start. The cohort comprised roughly 30 patients with locally advanced or metastatic urothelial carcinoma treated at Memorial Sloan Kettering on a trial protocol. Peripheral blood mononuclear cells were collected pretreatment and during treatment, with between 1 and 8 total time points obtained per patient. The Qiagen DNeasy Blood extraction kit was used to purify genomic DNA from total PBMCs and tumor samples. Collected pretreatment and during treatment, PBMCs were isolated and stored as previously described. To estimate absolute template abundance from read counts, synthetic TCR analog templates were spiked into each PCR. Using the immunoSEQ assay, TCRbeta CDR3 regions were amplified from genomic DNA with bias-controlled V and J gene primers. Rearranged TCRbeta segments were sequenced at approximately 20X coverage. The original pipeline was this. Clustering was used to correct sequencing errors, and CDR3s were annotated against IMGT to assign V, D and J genes. Downstream analyses used only productive TCRbeta rearrangements, leaving out any out-of-frame or stop-codon sequences. Clonality was computed as one minus Shannon entropy normalized by the log of the number of unique productive sequences. Clones differing between time points or between blood and tumor were identified using Fisher's exact test with Benjamini-Hochberg correction, with an adjusted p below 0.01 applied as the threshold. TCRdb mirrors the immuneACCESS table, restricted to in-frame sequences. Some clones are absent from its copies; in checked studies, under half trace to an unresolved V gene, and the reason for the others is unknown. D and trimming come from the DNA, and the V and J calls and clone size come from that table. Across this sample there are 53,000 or so clones, with more than 70% seen only once. The leading ten clones occupy around 2.5% of the sample.

V is clipped by 1 base and J by 2 bases, and the sequence between their germline boundaries is 8 bases long. CDR1 and CDR2 (LNHNV, YYDKDF) derive from the germline V gene (reference sequence). Including the terminal cysteine and phenylalanine, the CDR3 comprises 14 residues. CDR3 DNA is the only sequence kept; it has 42 bases, read in frame from the first base. Beyond this particular receptor, the publication reports: Improved progression-free and overall survival was found to be associated with pretreatment peripheral blood TCR clonality below the median. Because the sample size was small (n ≈ 27) and many exploratory analyses were performed, the results are intended to be hypothesis-generating. Among patients with durable benefit, tumor-associated TCR clones showed greater expansion in peripheral blood 3 weeks after treatment started (n of about 20, p = 0.022).

This TCR was sampled from a man aged 55-75 years with urothelial cancer. Sequencing used PBMCs, obtained around atezolizumab (anti-PD-L1) treatment. The rearranged chain carries TRBV15 and TRBJ2-5, with the D gene too uncertain to name. Here the CDR3 is given as CATSRVNTQETQYF. The DNA is as follows: TGTGCCACCAGCAGAGTTAACACGCAAGAGACCCAGTACTTC.